One sample yielded the 5 T cell receptor beta chains listed below, sequenced in a study of blood T cell repertoires in COVID-19. The table came from immunoSEQ multiplex PCR; TCRdb's copy has only in-frame clones and leaves some out. Among approximately 61,000 clones listed, just over 85% were seen once. The sample taken for sequencing was peripheral blood. The receptors derive from an elderly woman with active COVID-19.

V gene TRBV7-9 combines with J gene TRBJ2-3; no definite D call. V gave up 1 base and J gave up 2 bases, with 7 bases separating them. Germline values: CDR1 SEHNR, CDR2 FQNEAQ (reference sequence). This CDR3 has 14 residues. The CDR3 sequence is CASSLGTITDTQYF. The CDR3 nucleotides are TGTGCCAGCAGCTTAGGCACAATCACAGATACGCAGTATTTT.

V and J are TRBV5-6 and TRBJ2-7; 8 bases line up with TRBD1. With V trimmed by 4 bases and J by 0 bases, 6 bases remained unmatched. CDR3 length: 15 residues. From germline, CDR1 is SGHDT and CDR2 YYEEEE. The CDR3 sequence is CASSTWTGISYEQYF. In DNA, the CDR3 is TGTGCCAGCAGCACCTGGACAGGGATCTCCTACGAGCAGTACTTC.

This chain uses TRBV3-1 (or the pseudogene TRBV3-2) with TRBJ1-1; unclear D gene. The CDR3 is 12 residues long. Germline V gene sequence: CDR1 LGHDT, CDR2 YNNKEL (reference sequence). Deletions cut 4 bases from V and 4 bases from J, with 7 bases between. CDR3 sequence: CASSPAGTEAFF. The CDR3 DNA sequence: TGTGCCAGCAGCCCGGCGGGCACTGAAGCTTTCTTT.

The CDR3 region is CASTQGALNTIYF. The CDR3 region has the DNA TGTGCCAGCACCCAGGGGGCGTTAAACACCATATATTTT. The rearrangement joins TRBV6-6 to TRBJ1-3; 8 bases agree with TRBD1. The CDR3 is 13 residues long. The V gene's germline CDR1 is MNHNY and CDR2 SVGAGI (reference sequence). J gave up 6 bases and V 7 bases, and 5 bases lay outside the gene matches.

The CDR3 bases are TGTGCCAGCAGCGTAGAAACAGGGGGGACCGGGGAGCTGTTTTTT. Amino acids: CASSVETGGTGELFF. The chain uses TRBV9 and TRBJ2-2; 8 bases match TRBD1. This CDR3 contains 15 residues. Germline V gene sequence: CDR1 SGDLS, CDR2 YYNGEE. V was pared by 0 bases and J by 5 bases, with 3 bases of the junction left unmatched.